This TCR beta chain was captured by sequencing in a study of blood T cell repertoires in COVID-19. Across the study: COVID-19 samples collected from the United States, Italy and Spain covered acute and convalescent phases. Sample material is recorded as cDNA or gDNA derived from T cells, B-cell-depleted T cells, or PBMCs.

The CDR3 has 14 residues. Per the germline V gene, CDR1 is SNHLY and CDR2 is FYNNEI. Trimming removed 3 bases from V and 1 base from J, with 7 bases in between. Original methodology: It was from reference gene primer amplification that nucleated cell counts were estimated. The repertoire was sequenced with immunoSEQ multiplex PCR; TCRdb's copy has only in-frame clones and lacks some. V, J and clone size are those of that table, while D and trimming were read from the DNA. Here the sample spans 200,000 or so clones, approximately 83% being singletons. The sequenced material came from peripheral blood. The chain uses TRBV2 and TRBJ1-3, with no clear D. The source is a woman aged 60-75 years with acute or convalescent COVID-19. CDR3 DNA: TGTGCCAGCAGTGAGAACATTTCTGGAAACACCATATATTTT. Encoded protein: CASSENISGNTIYF.